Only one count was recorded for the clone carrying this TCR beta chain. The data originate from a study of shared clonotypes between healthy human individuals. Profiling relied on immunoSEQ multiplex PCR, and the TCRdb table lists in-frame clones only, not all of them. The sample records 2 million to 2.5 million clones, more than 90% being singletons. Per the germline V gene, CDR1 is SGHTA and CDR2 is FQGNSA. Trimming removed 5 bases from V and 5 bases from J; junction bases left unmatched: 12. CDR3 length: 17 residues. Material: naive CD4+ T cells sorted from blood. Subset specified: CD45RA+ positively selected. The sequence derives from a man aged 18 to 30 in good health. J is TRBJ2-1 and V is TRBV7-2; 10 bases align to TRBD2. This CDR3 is CASSRYSGRTLNNEQFF. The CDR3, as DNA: TGTGCCAGCAGCCGATATAGCGGGAGGACGTTAAACAATGAGCAGTTCTTC. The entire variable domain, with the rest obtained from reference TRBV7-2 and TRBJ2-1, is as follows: GAGVSQSPSNKVTEKGKDVELRCDPISGHTALYWYRQSLGQGLEFLIYFQGNSAPDKSGLPSDRFSAERTGGSVSTLTIQRTQQEDSAVYLCASSRYSGRTLNNEQFFGPGTRLTVL.